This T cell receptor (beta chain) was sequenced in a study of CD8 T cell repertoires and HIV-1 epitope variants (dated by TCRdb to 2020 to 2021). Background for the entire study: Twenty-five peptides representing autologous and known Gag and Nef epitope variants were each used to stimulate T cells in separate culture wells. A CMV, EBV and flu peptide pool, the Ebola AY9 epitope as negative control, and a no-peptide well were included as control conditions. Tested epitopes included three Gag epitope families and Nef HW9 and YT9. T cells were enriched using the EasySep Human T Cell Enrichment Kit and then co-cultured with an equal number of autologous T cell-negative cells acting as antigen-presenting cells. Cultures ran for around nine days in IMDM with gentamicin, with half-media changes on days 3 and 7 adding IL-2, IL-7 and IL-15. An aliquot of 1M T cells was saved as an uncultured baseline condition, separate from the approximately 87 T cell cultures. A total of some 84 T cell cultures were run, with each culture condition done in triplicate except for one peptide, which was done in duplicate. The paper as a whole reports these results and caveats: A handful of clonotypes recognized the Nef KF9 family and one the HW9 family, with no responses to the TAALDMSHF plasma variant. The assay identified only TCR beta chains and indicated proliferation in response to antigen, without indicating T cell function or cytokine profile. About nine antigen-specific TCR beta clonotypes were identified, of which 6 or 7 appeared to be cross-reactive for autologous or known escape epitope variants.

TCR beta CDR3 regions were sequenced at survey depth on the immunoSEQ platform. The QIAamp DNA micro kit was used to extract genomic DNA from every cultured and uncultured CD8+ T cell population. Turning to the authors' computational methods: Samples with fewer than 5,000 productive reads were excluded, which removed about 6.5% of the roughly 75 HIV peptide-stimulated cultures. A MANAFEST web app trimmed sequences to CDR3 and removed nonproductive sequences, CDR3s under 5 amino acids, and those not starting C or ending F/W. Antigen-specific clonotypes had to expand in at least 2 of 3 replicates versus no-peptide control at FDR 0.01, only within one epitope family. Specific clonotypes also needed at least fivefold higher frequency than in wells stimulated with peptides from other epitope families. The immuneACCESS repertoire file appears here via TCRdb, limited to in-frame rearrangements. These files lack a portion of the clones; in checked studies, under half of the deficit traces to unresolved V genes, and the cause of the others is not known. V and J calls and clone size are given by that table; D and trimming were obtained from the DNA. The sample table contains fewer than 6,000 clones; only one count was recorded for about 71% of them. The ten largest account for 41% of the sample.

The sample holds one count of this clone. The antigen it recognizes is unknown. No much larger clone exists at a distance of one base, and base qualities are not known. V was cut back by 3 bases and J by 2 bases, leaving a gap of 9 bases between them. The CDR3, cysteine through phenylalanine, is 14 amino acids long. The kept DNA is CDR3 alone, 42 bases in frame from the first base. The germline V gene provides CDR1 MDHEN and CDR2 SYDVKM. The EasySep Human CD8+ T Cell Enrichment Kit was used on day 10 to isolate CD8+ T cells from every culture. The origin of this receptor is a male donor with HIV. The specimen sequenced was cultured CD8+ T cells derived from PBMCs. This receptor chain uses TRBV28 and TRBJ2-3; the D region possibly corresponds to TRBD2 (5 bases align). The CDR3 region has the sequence CASSLPGDTDTQYF. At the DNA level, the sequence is TGTGCCAGCAGTTTGCCCGGGGACACAGATACGCAGTATTTT. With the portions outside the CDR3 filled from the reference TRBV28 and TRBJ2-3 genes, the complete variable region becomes DVKVTQSSRYLVKRTGEKVFLECVQDMDHENMFWYRQDPGLGLRLIYFSYDVKMKEKGDIPEGYSVSREKKERFSLILESASTNQTSMYLCASSLPGDTDTQYFGPGTRLTVL.